Below, one T cell receptor (beta chain) is given with its context. This sample was included in a study of radiotherapy plus CTLA-4 blockade in lung cancer. The length of the CDR3 is 13 residues. Germline V CDR1 and CDR2: MGHRA, YSYEKL. The ends were cut back, 4 bases at V and 4 bases at J, with 10 bases in the middle. Sequencing used immunoSEQ multiplex PCR; TCRdb keeps in-frame clones, though not all of them. The sample carries about 90,000 clones, about 83% recorded once. The chain couples TRBV4-1 to TRBJ1-1, with D perhaps TRBD1 (5 bases). Material: peripheral blood, obtained from a patient treated with radiotherapy plus ipilimumab. The TCR comes from a human donor with non-small cell lung cancer that progressed on radiotherapy plus ipilimumab. For the CDR3, the DNA is TGCGCCAGCAGCCGAGAAAGGGGCACTGAAGCTTTCTTT. Amino acids: CASSRERGTEAFF.